This TCR beta chain was documented in a study of beta chain features in type 1 diabetes (dated by TCRdb to the late 2010s). Some background on the complete study: No differences in mean age, gender distribution, total cell number or subset yield were found between patients and healthy donors. A total of roughly 99,000,000 sorted cells were examined across all samples, and the number of cells per subset was strongly correlated with RNA yield. In the study, TCRB repertoires of sorted circulating CD4+ T cell subsets from recently diagnosed type 1 diabetes patients were compared with those of matched healthy donors. Regulatory and stem cell-like memory subsets were obtained from only 8 patients and roughly eight healthy donors, while naive and central memory subsets were obtained from all 30 or so donors. The investigation overall reported the following: Because cDNA was sequenced instead of genomic DNA, highly expressing activated cells could be over-represented, though the groups showed no difference in activation or CD3 levels. Because small numbers of individuals were included in the HLA sub-analyses, any influence of HLA type on TCRB rearrangement was left unresolved. A moderate but significant shortening of TCRB CDR3 length was observed in type 1 diabetes patients in all four CD4+ subsets. PCR may preferentially amplify shorter templates, but because patient and control samples were amplified and corrected together, any resulting skew would affect both groups equally. Naive, central memory and regulatory TCRB repertoires appeared to be more alike among patients than among healthy donors. Patients with type 1 diabetes made fewer insertions and deleted more nucleotides at VDJ recombination sites, implying thymic rearrangement abnormalities.

From the cysteine up to the phenylalanine, the CDR3 has a length of 16 residues. This entry keeps only the CDR3 DNA: 48 bases, framed from base 1. Trimming at the junction amounts to 3 bases on V and 6 bases on J, and the germline ends lie 21 bases apart. Taken from the germline V gene, the CDR1 and CDR2 loops are MDHEN and SYDVKM. This clone was seen only a few times. Its antigen is unknown. The record has no base qualities; no much larger clone is one base away. The High Capacity cDNA Reverse Transcription Kit was used to reverse transcribe all of the isolated RNA, meaning that expressed TCRB transcripts were what got sequenced. Deep immunoSEQ sequencing was applied to naive, central memory and regulatory T cell samples, giving an average of about 3.4 million total reads per sample. After sorted cells were lysed in RLT buffer, RNA was extracted with DNase-treated RNeasy Micro or Mini kits, with the choice depending on cell number. To prevent cross-contamination, every cell subset was processed on its own, while patient and healthy donor samples were processed together. Using the immunoSEQ multiplex PCR, TCRB sequences were amplified from cDNA into 87-bp fragments spanning the CDR3 region. Amplicons were sequenced on the Illumina HiSeq platform. In the authors' own workflow: Synthetic template baselines were used to correct PCR bias computationally, reads within Hamming distance 2 were collapsed, and singletons that could not be merged were discarded. Reads were aligned to IMGT to assign V, D and J genes, CDR3 length, and insertions or deletions at six rearrangement sites. Within each subset, clonotype counts were normalized to sorted cell number, after which true diversity and Gini coefficients were computed with the tcR R package. Repertoire sharing was quantified using the overlap coefficient calculated on TCRB nucleotide sequences. As a proxy for the pre-selection repertoire, out-of-frame TCRB sequences from naive cells were analyzed. In TCRdb, the immuneACCESS table is reduced to in-frame sequences with V and J assigned. These tables do not hold every clone; where another copy was compared, an unresolved V gene accounts for under half, and the others remain unexplained. That table supplies the V and J calls and clone size; D and trimming were determined from the DNA. In this sample the table shows more than 300,000 clones, over 12% of which occur a single time. The top ten clones comprise about 0.019% of the sample.

Each donor gave one peripheral blood draw, around 100 mL on average, collected into heparinised tubes. A BD FACSAria II was used to sort naive, central memory, regulatory and stem cell-like memory CD4+ T cells with a panel that included CD45RO, CCR7, CD25, CD127, CD95 and CD27. Every sorted population had a purity above 98%. PBMCs were separated immediately by Lymphoprep density gradient centrifugation and were stained directly, without being cultured. To minimize batch effects, samples were stained and sorted in pairs, one healthy donor with one patient per experiment. The sequenced sample was naive CD4+ T cells from blood. The sample's cell subset or site, from its label and the paper: true naive CD4+ T cells. This sequence was found in a woman aged 18-29 years in good health. The rearranged chain carries TRBV28 and TRBJ2-7; the D gene is possibly TRBD1, with 7 bases matching. The CDR3 reads as follows: CASSFGGQISIFEQYF. The sequence in DNA is TGTGCCAGCAGTTTCGGGGGACAGATCTCAATATTCGAGCAGTACTTC. With the portions outside the CDR3 filled from the reference TRBV28 and TRBJ2-7 genes, the complete variable region becomes DVKVTQSSRYLVKRTGEKVFLECVQDMDHENMFWYRQDPGLGLRLIYFSYDVKMKEKGDIPEGYSVSREKKERFSLILESASTNQTSMYLCASSFGGQISIFEQYFGPGTRLTVT.